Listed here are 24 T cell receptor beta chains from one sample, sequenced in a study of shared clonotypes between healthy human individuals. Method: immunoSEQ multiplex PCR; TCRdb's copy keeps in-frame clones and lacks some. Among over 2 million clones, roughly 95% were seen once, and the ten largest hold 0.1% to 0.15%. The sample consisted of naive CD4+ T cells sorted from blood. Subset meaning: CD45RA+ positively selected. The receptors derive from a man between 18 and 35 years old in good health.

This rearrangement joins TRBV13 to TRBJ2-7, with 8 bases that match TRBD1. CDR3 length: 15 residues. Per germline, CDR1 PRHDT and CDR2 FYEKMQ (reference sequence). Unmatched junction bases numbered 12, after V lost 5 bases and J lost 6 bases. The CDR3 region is CASSPRAGGRAEQYF. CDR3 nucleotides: TGTGCCAGCAGCCCCCGGGCAGGGGGCCGGGCCGAGCAGTACTTC.

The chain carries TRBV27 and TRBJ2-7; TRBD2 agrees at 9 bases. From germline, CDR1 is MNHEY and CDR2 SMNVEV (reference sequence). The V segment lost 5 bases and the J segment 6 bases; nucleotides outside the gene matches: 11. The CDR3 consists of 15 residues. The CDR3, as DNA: TGTGCCAGCAGTAAGACCGGGACTAGCTCCCCCGAGCAGTACTTC. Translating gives CASSKTGTSSPEQYF.

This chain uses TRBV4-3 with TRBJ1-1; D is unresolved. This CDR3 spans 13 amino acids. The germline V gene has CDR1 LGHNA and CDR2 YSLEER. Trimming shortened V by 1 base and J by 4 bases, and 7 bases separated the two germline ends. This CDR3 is CASSQGGVTEAFF. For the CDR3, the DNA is TGCGCCAGCAGCCAAGGTGGAGTCACTGAAGCTTTCTTT.

CDR3: CAATQGDRYGYTF. In DNA form, the CDR3 reads TGTGCCGCAACTCAGGGGGATCGCTATGGCTACACCTTC. The chain joins TRBV25-1 to TRBJ1-2; 7 bases match TRBD1. V was clipped by 11 bases and J by 4 bases; unmatched bases: 10. This CDR3 region has 13 residues. The germline V gene encodes CDR1 MGHDK and CDR2 SYGVNS.

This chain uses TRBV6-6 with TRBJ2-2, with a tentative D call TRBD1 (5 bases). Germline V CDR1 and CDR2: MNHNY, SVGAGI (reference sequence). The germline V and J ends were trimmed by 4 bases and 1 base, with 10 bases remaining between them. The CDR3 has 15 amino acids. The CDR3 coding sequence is TGTGCCAGCAGTTTAAGGCAGGGGAACACCGGGGAGCTGTTTTTT. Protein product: CASSLRQGNTGELFF.

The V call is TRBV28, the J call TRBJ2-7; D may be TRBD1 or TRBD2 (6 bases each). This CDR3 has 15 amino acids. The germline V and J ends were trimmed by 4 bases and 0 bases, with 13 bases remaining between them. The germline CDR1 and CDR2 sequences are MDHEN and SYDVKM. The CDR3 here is CASSSLGGSSYEQYF. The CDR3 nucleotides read TGTGCCAGCAGTTCTCTAGGGGGGAGCTCCTACGAGCAGTACTTC.

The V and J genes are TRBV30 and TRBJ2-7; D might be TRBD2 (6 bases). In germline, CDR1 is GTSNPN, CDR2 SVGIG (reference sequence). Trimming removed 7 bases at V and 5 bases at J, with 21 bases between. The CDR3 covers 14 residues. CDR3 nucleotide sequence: TGTGCCTCCAGTAGGGTAGCGGAGGTCAACGAGCAGTACTTC. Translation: CASSRVAEVNEQYF.

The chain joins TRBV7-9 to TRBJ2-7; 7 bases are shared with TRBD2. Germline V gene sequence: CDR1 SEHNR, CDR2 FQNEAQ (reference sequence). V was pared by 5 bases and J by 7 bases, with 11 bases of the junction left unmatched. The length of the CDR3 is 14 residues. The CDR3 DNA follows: TGTGCCAGCAGCCCCCCGAAGGGGAGGGGAGAGCAGTACTTC. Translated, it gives CASSPPKGRGEQYF.

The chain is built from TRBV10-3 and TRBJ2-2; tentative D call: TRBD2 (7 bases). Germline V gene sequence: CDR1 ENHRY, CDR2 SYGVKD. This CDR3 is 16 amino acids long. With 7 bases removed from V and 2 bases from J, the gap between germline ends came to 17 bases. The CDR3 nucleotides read TGTGCCATCACCCGAGGGAGGGGGATAAACACCGGGGAGCTGTTTTTT. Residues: CAITRGRGINTGELFF.

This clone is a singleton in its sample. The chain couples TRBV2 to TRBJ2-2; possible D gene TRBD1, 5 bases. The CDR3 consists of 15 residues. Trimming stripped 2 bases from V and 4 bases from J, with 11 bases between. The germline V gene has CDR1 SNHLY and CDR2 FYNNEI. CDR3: CASSESQGGTGELFF. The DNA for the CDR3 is TGTGCCAGCAGTGAATCCCAGGGCGGCACCGGGGAGCTGTTTTTT.

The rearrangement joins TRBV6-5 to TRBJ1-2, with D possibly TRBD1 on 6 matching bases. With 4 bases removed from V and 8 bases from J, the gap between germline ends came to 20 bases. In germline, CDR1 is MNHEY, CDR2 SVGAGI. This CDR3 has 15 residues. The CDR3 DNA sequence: TGTGCCAGCAGTTCGATAAAACAGGGCGTGGGAGGCTACACCTTC. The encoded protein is CASSSIKQGVGGYTF.

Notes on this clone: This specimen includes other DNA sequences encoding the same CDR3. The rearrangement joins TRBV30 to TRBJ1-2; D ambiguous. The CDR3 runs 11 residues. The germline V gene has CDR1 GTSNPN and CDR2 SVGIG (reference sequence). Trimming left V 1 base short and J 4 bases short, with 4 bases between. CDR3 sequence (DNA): TGTGCCTGGAGTGACGCCTATGGCTACACCTTC. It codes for CAWSDAYGYTF.

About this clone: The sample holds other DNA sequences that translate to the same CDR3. CDR3 amino acids: CASSRSSYEQYF. CDR3 sequence (DNA): TGTGCCAGCAGTCGAAGCTCCTACGAGCAGTACTTC. The J gene is TRBJ2-7, the V gene TRBV7-2; D unclear. Germline CDR1 and CDR2: SGHTA and FQGNSA. This CDR3 is 12 amino acids long. Trimming took off 6 bases at V and 0 bases at J, with 6 bases between the two ends.

CDR3: CASSLASRGSGEAFF. The CDR3 DNA reads as TGTGCCAGCAGTCTAGCGAGTAGGGGGAGTGGTGAAGCTTTCTTT. This chain joins TRBV28 and TRBJ1-1; D possibly corresponds to TRBD1 (6 bases). Germline CDR1 reads MDHEN; CDR2 reads SYDVKM. Trimming cost V 5 bases and J 7 bases, with 20 bases left between them. CDR3 size: 15 residues. The entire variable domain, with the rest obtained from reference TRBV28 and TRBJ1-1, is as follows: DVKVTQSSRYLVKRTGEKVFLECVQDMDHENMFWYRQDPGLGLRLIYFSYDVKMKEKGDIPEGYSVSREKKERFSLILESASTNQTSMYLCASSLASRGSGEAFFGQGTRLTVV.

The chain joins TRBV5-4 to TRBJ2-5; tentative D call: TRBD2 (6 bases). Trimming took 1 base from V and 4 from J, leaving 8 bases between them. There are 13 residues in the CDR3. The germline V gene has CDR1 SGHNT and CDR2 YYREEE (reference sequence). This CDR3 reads CASSLKRVETQYF. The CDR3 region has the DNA TGTGCCAGCAGCTTGAAGCGGGTAGAGACCCAGTACTTC.

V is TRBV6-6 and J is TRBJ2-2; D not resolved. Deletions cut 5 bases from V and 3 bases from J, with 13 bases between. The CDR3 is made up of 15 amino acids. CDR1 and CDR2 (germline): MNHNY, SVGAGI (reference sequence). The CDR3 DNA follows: TGTGCCAGCAGTCCAACCCCCCAGGACACCGGGGAGCTGTTTTTT. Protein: CASSPTPQDTGELFF.

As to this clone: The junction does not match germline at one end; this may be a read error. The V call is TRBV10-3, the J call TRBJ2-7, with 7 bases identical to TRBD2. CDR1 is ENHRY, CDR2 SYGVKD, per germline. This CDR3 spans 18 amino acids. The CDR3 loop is CAISALSSGGGQAYGQYF. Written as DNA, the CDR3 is TGTGCCATCAGTGCATTGTCTAGCGGAGGCGGTCAAGCCTACGGGCAGTACTTC.

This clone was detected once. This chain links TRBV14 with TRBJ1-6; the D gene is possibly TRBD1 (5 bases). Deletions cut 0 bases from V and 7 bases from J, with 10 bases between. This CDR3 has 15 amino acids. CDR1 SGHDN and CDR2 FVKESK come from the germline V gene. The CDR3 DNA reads TGTGCCAGCAGCCAAGATGGGGGGTTCAATTCACCCCTCCACTTT. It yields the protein CASSQDGGFNSPLHF.

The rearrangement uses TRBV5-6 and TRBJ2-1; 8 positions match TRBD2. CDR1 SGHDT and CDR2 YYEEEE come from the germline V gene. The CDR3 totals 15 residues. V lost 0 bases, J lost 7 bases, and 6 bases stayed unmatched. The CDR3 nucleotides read TGTGCCAGCAGCTTGGACGGGAGGGCCGAAAATGAGCAGTTCTTC. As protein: CASSLDGRAENEQFF.

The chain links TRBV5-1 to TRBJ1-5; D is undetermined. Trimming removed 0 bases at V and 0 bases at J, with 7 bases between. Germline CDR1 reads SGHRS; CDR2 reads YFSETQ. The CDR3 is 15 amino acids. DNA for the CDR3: TGCGCCAGCAGCTTGGGCCAGCATAGCAATCAGCCCCAGCATTTT. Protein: CASSLGQHSNQPQHF.

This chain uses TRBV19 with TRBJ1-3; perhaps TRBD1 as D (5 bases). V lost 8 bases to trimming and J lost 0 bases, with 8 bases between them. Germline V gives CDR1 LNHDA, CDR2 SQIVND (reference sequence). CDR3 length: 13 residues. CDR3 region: CASWDFSGNTIYF. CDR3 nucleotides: TGTGCCAGTTGGGACTTCTCTGGAAACACCATATATTTT.

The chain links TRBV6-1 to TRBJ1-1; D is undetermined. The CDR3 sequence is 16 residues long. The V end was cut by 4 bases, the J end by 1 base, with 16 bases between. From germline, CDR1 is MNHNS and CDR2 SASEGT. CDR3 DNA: TGTGCCAGCAGTGTTTTTCGGGCAGGAAAGAACACTGAAGCTTTCTTT. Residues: CASSVFRAGKNTEAFF.

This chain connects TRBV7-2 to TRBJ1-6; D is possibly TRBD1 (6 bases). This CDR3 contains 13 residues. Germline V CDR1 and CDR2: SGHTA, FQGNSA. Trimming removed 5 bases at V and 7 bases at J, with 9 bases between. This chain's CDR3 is CASSRGLNSPLHF. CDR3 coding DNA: TGTGCCAGCAGCCGGGGGCTAAATTCACCCCTCCACTTT. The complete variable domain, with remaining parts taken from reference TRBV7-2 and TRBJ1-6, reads GAGVSQSPSNKVTEKGKDVELRCDPISGHTALYWYRQSLGQGLEFLIYFQGNSAPDKSGLPSDRFSAERTGGSVSTLTIQRTQQEDSAVYLCASSRGLNSPLHFGNGTRLTVT.

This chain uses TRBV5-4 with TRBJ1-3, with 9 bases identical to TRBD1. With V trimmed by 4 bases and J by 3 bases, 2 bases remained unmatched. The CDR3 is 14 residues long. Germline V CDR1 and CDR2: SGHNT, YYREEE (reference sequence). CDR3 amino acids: CASSTTGGGNTIYF. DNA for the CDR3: TGTGCCAGCAGCACGACAGGGGGTGGAAACACCATATATTTT. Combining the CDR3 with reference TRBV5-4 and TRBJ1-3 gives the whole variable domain ETGVTQSPTHLIKTRGQQVTLRCSSQSGHNTVSWYQQALGQGPQFIFQYYREEENGRGNFPPRFSGLQFPNYSSELNVNALELDDSALYLCASSTTGGGNTIYFGEGSWLTVV.